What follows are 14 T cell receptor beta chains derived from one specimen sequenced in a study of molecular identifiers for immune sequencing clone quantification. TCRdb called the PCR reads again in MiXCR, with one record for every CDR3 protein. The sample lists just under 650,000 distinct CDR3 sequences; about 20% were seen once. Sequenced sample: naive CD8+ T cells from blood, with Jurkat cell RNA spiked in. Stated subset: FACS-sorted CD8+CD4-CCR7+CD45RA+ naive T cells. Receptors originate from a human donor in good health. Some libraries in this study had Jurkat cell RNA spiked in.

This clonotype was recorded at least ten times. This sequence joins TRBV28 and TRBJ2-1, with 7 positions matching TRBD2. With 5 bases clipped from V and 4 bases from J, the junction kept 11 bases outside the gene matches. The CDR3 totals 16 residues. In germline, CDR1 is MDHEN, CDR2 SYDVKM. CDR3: CASSQVPSGTYNEQFF. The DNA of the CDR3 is TGTGCCAGCAGTCAGGTTCCTAGCGGAACGTACAATGAGCAGTTCTTC.

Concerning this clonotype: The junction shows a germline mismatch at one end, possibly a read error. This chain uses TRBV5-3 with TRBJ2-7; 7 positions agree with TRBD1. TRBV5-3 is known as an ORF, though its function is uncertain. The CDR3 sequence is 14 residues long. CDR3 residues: CASSLGTVNYEQYF. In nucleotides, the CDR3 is TGTGCCAGCAGCTTAGGGACAGTCAACTACGAGCAGTACTTC.

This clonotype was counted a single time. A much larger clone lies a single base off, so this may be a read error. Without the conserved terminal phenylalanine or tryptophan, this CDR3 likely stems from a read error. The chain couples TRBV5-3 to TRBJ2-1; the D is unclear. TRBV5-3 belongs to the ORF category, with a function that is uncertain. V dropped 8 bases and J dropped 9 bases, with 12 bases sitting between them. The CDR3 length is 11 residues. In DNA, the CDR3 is TGTGCCAGCAGCCTGATCGGTGAGCAGTTCCTC. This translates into CASSLIGEQFL.

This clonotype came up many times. This CDR3 is CASSQVRGAAGGEQFF. The CDR3 nucleotides read TGCGCCAGCAGCCAAGTCCGGGGGGCGGCTGGTGGTGAGCAGTTCTTC. The V and J genes are TRBV4-1 and TRBJ2-1, with D possibly being TRBD2 (7 bases). This CDR3 region has 16 residues. Germline V gives CDR1 MGHRA, CDR2 YSYEKL. V was clipped by 1 base and J by 9 bases, with 19 bases between them.

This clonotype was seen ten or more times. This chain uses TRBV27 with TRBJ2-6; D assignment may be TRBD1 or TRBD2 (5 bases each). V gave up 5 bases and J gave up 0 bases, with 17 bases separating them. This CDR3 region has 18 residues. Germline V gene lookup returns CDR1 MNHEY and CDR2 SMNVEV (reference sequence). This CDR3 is CASSKMGRTPSGANVLTF. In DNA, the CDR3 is TGTGCCAGCAGTAAAATGGGACGGACTCCCTCTGGGGCCAACGTCCTGACTTTC.

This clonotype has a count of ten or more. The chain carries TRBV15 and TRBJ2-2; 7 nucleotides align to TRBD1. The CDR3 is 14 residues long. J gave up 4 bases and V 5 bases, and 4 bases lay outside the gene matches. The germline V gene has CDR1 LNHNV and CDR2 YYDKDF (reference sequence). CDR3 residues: CATSRGQSTGELFF. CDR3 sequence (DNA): TGTGCCACCAGCCGGGGACAGTCCACCGGGGAGCTGTTTTTT.

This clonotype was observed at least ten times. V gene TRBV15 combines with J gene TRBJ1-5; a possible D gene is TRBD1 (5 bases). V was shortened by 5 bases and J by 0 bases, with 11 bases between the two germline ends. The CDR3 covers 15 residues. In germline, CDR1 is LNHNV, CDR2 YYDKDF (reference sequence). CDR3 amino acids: CATSPNGGSNQPQHF. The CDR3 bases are TGTGCCACCAGCCCCAACGGGGGTAGCAATCAGCCCCAGCATTTT.

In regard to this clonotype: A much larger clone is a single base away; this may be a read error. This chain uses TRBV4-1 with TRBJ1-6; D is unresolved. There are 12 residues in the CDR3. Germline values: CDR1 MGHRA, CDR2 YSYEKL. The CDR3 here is CAGSQAGSPLHF. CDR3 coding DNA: TGCGCCGGCAGCCAAGCGGGGTCACCCCTCCACTTT.

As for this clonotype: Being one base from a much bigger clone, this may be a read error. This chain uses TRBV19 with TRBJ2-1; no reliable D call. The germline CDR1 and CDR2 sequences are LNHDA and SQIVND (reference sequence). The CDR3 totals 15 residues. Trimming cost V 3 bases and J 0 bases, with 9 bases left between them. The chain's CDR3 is CASSITAPSYNEQFF. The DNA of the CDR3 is TGTGCCAGTAGTATTACAGCGCCCTCCTACAATGAGCAGTTCTTC.

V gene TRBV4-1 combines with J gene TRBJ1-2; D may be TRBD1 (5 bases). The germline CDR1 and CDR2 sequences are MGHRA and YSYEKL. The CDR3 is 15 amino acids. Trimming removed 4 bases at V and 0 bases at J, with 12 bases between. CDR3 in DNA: TGCGCCAGCAGCCCCGACAGAGGTACTAACTATGGCTACACCTTC. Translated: CASSPDRGTNYGYTF.

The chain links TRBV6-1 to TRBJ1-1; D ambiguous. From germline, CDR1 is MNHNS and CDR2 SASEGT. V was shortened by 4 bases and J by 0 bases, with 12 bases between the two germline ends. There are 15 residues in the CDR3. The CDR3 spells CASSGQEGLNTEAFF. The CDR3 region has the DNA TGTGCCAGCAGTGGACAAGAAGGTTTGAACACTGAAGCTTTCTTT.

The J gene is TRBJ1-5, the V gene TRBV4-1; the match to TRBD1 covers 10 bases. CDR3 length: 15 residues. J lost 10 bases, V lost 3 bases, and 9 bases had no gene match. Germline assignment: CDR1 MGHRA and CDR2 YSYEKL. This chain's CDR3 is CASSHTTGGRLPQHF. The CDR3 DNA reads TGCGCCAGCAGCCATACGACAGGGGGCAGGTTACCCCAGCATTTT.

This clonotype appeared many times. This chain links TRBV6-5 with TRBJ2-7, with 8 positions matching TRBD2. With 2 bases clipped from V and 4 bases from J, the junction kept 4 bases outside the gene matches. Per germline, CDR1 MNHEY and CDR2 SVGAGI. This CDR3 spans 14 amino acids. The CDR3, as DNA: TGTGCCAGCAGTTACACAGTAGCGGGGTACGAGCAGTACTTC. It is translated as CASSYTVAGYEQYF.

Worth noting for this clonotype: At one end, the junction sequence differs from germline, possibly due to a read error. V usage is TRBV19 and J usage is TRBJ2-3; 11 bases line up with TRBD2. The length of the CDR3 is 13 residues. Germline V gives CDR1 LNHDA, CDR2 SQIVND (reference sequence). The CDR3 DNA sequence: TGTGCCAGTACGACTAGCGGGACAGGTACGCAGTATTTT. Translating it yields CASTTSGTGTQYF. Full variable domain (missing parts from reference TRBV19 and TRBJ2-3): DGGITQSPKYLFRKEGQNVTLSCEQNLNHDAMYWYRQDPGQGLRLIYYSQIVNDFQKGDIAEGYSVSREKKESFPLTVTSAQKNPTAFYLCASTTSGTGTQYFGPGTRLTVL.